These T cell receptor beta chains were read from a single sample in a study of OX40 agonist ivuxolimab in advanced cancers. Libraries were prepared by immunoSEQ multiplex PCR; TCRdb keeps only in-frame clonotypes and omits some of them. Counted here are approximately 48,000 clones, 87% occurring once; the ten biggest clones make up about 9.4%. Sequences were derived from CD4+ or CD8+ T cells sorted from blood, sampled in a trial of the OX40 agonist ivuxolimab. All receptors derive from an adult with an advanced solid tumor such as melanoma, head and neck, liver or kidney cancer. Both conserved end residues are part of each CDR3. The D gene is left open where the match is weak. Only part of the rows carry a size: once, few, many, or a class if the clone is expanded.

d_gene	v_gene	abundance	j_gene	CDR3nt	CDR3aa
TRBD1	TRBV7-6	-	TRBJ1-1	TGTGCCAGCAGCCCTGGGACAGGGGGCACAGAAGCTTTCTTT	CASSPGTGGTEAFF
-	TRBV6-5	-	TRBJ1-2	TGTGCCAGCGCCCCGCCCGGGCCCAGGGCTGATGGCTACACCTTC	CASAPPGPRADGYTF
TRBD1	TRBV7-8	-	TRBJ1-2	TGTGCCAGCAGCTTAGATGACAGGGCCTATGGCTACACCTTC	CASSLDDRAYGYTF
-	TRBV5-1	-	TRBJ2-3	TGCGCCAGCAGCTTGTTGCGGGATGGGGCAGATACGCAGTATTTT	CASSLLRDGADTQYF
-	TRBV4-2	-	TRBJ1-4	TGTGCCAGCAGCCAAGATCCCGCCCCAACTAATGAAAAACTGTTTTTT	CASSQDPAPTNEKLFF
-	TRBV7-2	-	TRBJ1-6	TGTGCCAGCAGCTTGGGGACAAGCTCCTATAATTCACCCCTCCACTTT	CASSLGTSSYNSPLHF
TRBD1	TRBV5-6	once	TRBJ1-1	TGTGCCAGCAGCTTCAGGGGGGGCTCGAACACTGAAGCTTTCTTT	CASSFRGGSNTEAFF
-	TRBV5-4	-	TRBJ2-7	TGTGCCAGCAGCCACAGGGATAGATCCTACGAGCAGTACTTC	CASSHRDRSYEQYF
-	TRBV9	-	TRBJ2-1	TGTGCCAGCAGCGCGGGGTCATTAGTTCACAATGAGCAGTTCTTC	CASSAGSLVHNEQFF
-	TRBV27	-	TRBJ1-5	TGTGCCAGCAAAGAGGTAGGGCAGCCCCAGCATTTT	CASKEVGQPQHF
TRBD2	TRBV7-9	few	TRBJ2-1	TGTGCCAGCAGCACTTCGGGACTAGCGGGGGTCAATGAGCAGTTCTTC	CASSTSGLAGVNEQFF
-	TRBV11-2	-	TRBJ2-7	TGTGCCAGCAGCTCGGGAGAGCAGTACTTC	CASSSGEQYF
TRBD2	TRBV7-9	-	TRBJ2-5	TGTGCCAGCAGCCGGACTAGCGGGGAGGAGACCCAGTACTTC	CASSRTSGEETQYF
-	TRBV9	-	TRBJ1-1	TGTGCCAGCAGCGTTTCGGGGTGGGACACTGAAGCTTTCTTT	CASSVSGWDTEAFF
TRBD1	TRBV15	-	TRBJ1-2	TGTGCCACCAGCAGAGATAGGACAGGGGGCTTTATTGGCTACACCTTC	CATSRDRTGGFIGYTF
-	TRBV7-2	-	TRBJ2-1	TGTGCCAGCAGCTCCCCCGACTTCTACAATGAGCAGTTCTTC	CASSSPDFYNEQFF
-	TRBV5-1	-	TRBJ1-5	TGCGCCAGCAGCCTGAACGGAGGGGCCCAGCATTTT	CASSLNGGAQHF